This is a list of T cell receptor beta chains from one sample in a study of T cell responses to AZD1222 COVID-19 vaccine. The data were produced by immunoSEQ multiplex PCR, yet TCRdb's version contains in-frame clones alone and is incomplete. The sample yields more than 60,000 clones, approximately 86% seen once. The specimen comprised peripheral blood, sampled on day 0 of AZD1222 vaccination. Receptors were obtained from an adult in good health. CDR3s include the opening cysteine and the closing phenylalanine or tryptophan. The D gene is left open where the match is weak. Clone sizes are given selectively: once, few, many, or a class where the clone is expanded.

j_call,d_call,clone_size,v_call,cdr3_aa,cdr3_nt
TRBJ2-2,TRBD2,-,TRBV10-3,CAIRGERGPNTGELFF,TGTGCCATCAGGGGGGAGCGGGGACCTAACACCGGGGAGCTGTTTTTT
TRBJ2-7,-,-,TRBV9,CASSPRGRQGSYEQYF,TGTGCCAGCAGCCCTCGCGGCAGGCAGGGGTCCTACGAGCAGTACTTC
TRBJ2-1,TRBD2,-,TRBV2,CASSSTGSSGSAYNEQFF,TGTGCCAGCAGTTCGACAGGTAGTAGCGGGAGCGCCTACAATGAGCAGTTCTTC
TRBJ2-7,TRBD2,-,TRBV28,CASTYLGGRGEQYF,TGTGCCAGCACCTATTTGGGAGGGCGGGGCGAGCAGTACTTC
TRBJ2-1,TRBD2,-,TRBV13,CASSSQLAGALEQFF,TGTGCCAGCAGCTCCCAACTAGCGGGAGCGCTAGAGCAGTTCTTC
TRBJ1-2,-,-,TRBV7-9,CASSEGAGGGSYGYTF,TGTGCCAGCAGCGAAGGGGCGGGAGGAGGTTCCTATGGCTACACCTTC
TRBJ2-6,-,-,TRBV5-1,CASSLGFSGANVLTF,TGCGCCAGCAGCTTGGGTTTCTCTGGGGCCAACGTCCTGACTTTC
TRBJ1-1,-,few,TRBV5-6,CASSWGGGTEAFF,TGTGCCAGCAGCTGGGGAGGGGGGACTGAAGCTTTCTTT
TRBJ2-3,TRBD2,few,TRBV19,CASSISGNAGIDTQYF,TGTGCCAGTAGTATCAGCGGGAATGCCGGGATAGATACGCAGTATTTT
TRBJ2-7,-,few,TRBV14,CASSRSSYEQYF,TGTGCCAGCAGCCGAAGCTCCTACGAGCAGTACTTC
TRBJ1-1,-,-,TRBV29-1,CSVKTGSSEAFF,TGCAGCGTAAAAACAGGGTCGTCTGAAGCTTTCTTT
TRBJ2-7,TRBD1,-,TRBV7-9,CASSSTGTGVYF,TGTGCCAGCAGCTCAACCGGGACAGGGGTGTACTTC
TRBJ1-1,-,-,TRBV2,CASPGGLNTEAFF,TGTGCCAGCCCCGGAGGACTGAACACTGAAGCTTTCTTT
TRBJ1-1,TRBD1,-,TRBV27,CASSTTGLRTEAFF,TGTGCCAGCAGTACGACAGGGCTTAGGACTGAAGCTTTCTTT
TRBJ2-7,TRBD1,-,TRBV5-4,CASSYGTGEHYEQYF,TGTGCCAGCAGCTACGGGACAGGGGAACACTACGAGCAGTACTTC
TRBJ2-1,TRBD2,-,TRBV24-1,CATSDQTSGRTDEQFF,TGTGCCACCAGTGACCAGACTAGCGGGAGGACCGATGAGCAGTTCTTC
TRBJ2-1,-,-,TRBV5-1,CASSLNNEQFF,TGCGCCAGCAGCTTGAACAATGAGCAGTTCTTC
TRBJ2-7,-,-,TRBV5-1,CASTTGDAHYEQYF,TGCGCCAGCACCACCGGGGACGCCCACTACGAGCAGTACTTC
TRBJ1-4,-,once,TRBV2,CASQGSKNEKLFF,TGTGCCAGTCAGGGGTCTAAGAATGAAAAACTGTTTTTT
TRBJ2-7,-,-,TRBV6-5,CASSYSDSSYEQYF,TGTGCCAGCAGTTATAGCGACAGCTCCTACGAGCAGTACTTC
TRBJ1-4,TRBD1,-,TRBV30,CAWTVGTGGDNEKLFF,TGTGCCTGGACCGTTGGGACAGGGGGAGATAATGAAAAACTGTTTTTT
TRBJ1-2,-,-,TRBV29-1,CSVERGYGYTF,TGCAGCGTTGAGCGGGGCTATGGCTACACCTTC
TRBJ2-5,-,-,TRBV4-3,CASSQAIEETQYF,TGCGCCAGCAGCCAAGCTATAGAAGAGACCCAGTACTTC
TRBJ2-1,-,-,TRBV5-4,CASSLVASSEQFF,TGTGCCAGCAGCTTGGTGGCTAGCAGTGAGCAGTTCTTC
TRBJ1-1,-,-,TRBV29-1,CSVHQGLNTEAFF,TGCAGCGTCCACCAGGGTTTGAACACTGAAGCTTTCTTT
TRBJ1-1,TRBD1,-,TRBV5-1,CASSMTGMNTEAFF,TGCGCCAGCAGCATGACAGGGATGAACACTGAAGCTTTCTTT
TRBJ1-2,-,-,TRBV29-1,CSAKGRTTYGYTF,TGCAGCGCTAAGGGGAGGACCACCTATGGCTACACCTTC
TRBJ2-7,-,-,TRBV19,CASSIEPAGGSYEQYF,TGTGCCAGTAGTATAGAGCCCGCCGGCGGGTCCTACGAGCAGTACTTC
TRBJ2-2,-,-,TRBV10-3,CAIRTVNTGELFF,TGTGCCATCAGGACAGTTAACACCGGGGAGCTGTTTTTT
TRBJ2-3,TRBD2,-,TRBV4-2,CASSQALAGALDTQYF,TGTGCCAGCAGCCAAGCCCTAGCGGGAGCACTGGATACGCAGTATTTT
TRBJ2-5,-,-,TRBV7-2,CASSLDRVKETQYF,TGTGCCAGCAGCTTAGACAGAGTCAAAGAGACCCAGTACTTC
TRBJ2-5,-,-,TRBV11-3,CASSLHQKETQYF,TGTGCCAGCAGCTTACACCAAAAAGAGACCCAGTACTTC
TRBJ2-2,TRBD2,-,TRBV6-5,CASGGGRVMAGELFF,TGTGCCAGCGGAGGCGGGAGAGTGATGGCCGGGGAGCTGTTTTTT
TRBJ1-1,-,-,TRBV11-3,CASSGMGTEAFF,TGTGCCAGCAGCGGCATGGGCACTGAAGCTTTCTTT
TRBJ1-1,-,few,TRBV11-2,CASSDMGGRTEAFF,TGTGCCAGCAGCGATATGGGGGGGAGGACTGAAGCTTTCTTT
TRBJ2-2,TRBD2,-,TRBV24-1,CATSGPTSGRPDAGELFF,TGTGCCACCAGTGGCCCGACTAGCGGGAGACCGGATGCCGGGGAGCTGTTTTTT
TRBJ1-2,-,-,TRBV11-1,CASSLFGDSEGYTF,TGTGCCAGCAGCTTATTCGGCGACAGTGAAGGCTACACCTTC
TRBJ2-7,-,-,TRBV27,CASSLGEGRPYEQYF,TGTGCCAGCAGTTTAGGAGAGGGGAGGCCCTACGAGCAGTACTTC
TRBJ1-6,-,-,TRBV30,CAWGRNRGASPLHF,TGTGCCTGGGGGCGAAACCGGGGGGCCTCACCCCTCCACTTT
TRBJ2-2,TRBD1,-,TRBV19,CASTRTGGDTGELFF,TGTGCCAGTACCCGGACAGGGGGCGACACCGGGGAGCTGTTTTTT
TRBJ2-7,-,-,TRBV11-2,CASSTQGGEQYF,TGTGCCAGCAGCACCCAAGGGGGCGAGCAGTACTTC
TRBJ2-5,-,-,TRBV9,CASSSRWIETQYF,TGTGCCAGCAGCTCCAGGTGGATCGAGACCCAGTACTTC
TRBJ1-1,-,-,TRBV30,CAWSVQQFGAEAFF,TGTGCCTGGAGTGTACAACAGTTCGGGGCTGAAGCTTTCTTT
TRBJ1-4,-,-,TRBV7-2,CASSPSPATNEKLFF,TGTGCCAGCAGCCCCAGCCCCGCAACTAATGAAAAACTGTTTTTT
TRBJ1-5,TRBD1,-,TRBV19,CASSTPLDDRGSQPQHF,TGTGCCAGTAGTACTCCACTTGATGACAGGGGGAGTCAGCCCCAGCATTTT
TRBJ2-2,-,once,TRBV5-1,CASSLDGVVDTGELFF,TGCGCCAGCAGCTTGGACGGAGTCGTAGACACCGGGGAGCTGTTTTTT
TRBJ2-7,-,-,TRBV6-5,CASSYRQPYEQYF,TGTGCCAGCAGTTACCGGCAGCCCTACGAGCAGTACTTC
TRBJ1-5,-,-,TRBV7-9,CASSPGPWEPQHF,TGTGCCAGCAGCCCAGGTCCTTGGGAGCCCCAGCATTTT
TRBJ2-2,-,few,TRBV11-2,CASSFQGGTGELFF,TGTGCCAGCAGCTTTCAGGGTGGCACCGGGGAGCTGTTTTTT
TRBJ2-5,-,-,TRBV30,CAWIAVETAQETQYF,TGTGCCTGGATAGCGGTAGAAACGGCCCAAGAGACCCAGTACTTC
TRBJ1-4,TRBD1,-,TRBV28,CASRAGQAEKLFF,TGTGCCAGCAGGGCCGGACAGGCAGAAAAACTGTTTTTT
TRBJ2-6,-,-,TRBV4-2,CASSPRRSGANVLTF,TGTGCCAGCAGCCCCCGCCGATCTGGGGCCAACGTCCTGACTTTC
TRBJ2-7,-,-,TRBV11-3,CASSHHRNQRYEQYF,TGTGCCAGCAGTCATCATCGCAACCAGAGGTACGAGCAGTACTTC
TRBJ1-6,TRBD1,-,TRBV29-1,CSVTTGGDSPLHF,TGCAGCGTTACGACAGGGGGCGATTCACCCCTCCACTTT
TRBJ2-3,-,once,TRBV11-1,CASSGPKSTDTQYF,TGTGCCAGCAGCGGCCCTAAGTCCACAGATACGCAGTATTTT